The rows below give T cell receptor beta chains drawn from one sample of a study of tumor-infiltrating lymphocytes in primary liver carcinoma. TCRdb processed the multiplex PCR reads anew with MiXCR; each CDR3 protein has one entry. This repertoire shows 75,000 or so distinct CDR3 sequences, over 60% found once; its top ten account for about 30%. The sequenced material came from liver tumor tissue from sampling region 4. The source of these receptors is a middle-aged man with primary liver carcinoma and hepatitis B virus infection. CDR3s include the opening cysteine and the closing phenylalanine or tryptophan. D genes are given only for firm matches. Only part of the rows carry a size: once, few, many, or a class if the clone is expanded.

CAGSLSLGIFYEQYF,TGTGCCGGCAGCCTATCTCTGGGAATATTCTACGAGCAGTACTTC,TRBJ2-7,TRBV11-2,-,-,15
CARNQDGQGAREKLFF,TGTGCCAGGAACCAAGATGGTCAGGGGGCGAGGGAAAAACTGTTTTTT,TRBJ1-4,TRBV4-2,-,TRBD1,16
CVSSSAGPGNELFF,TGTGTCAGCAGCTCAGCGGGCCCTGGGAATGAGCTGTTCTTC,TRBJ2-1,TRBV11-2,-,-,14
CASSFRGDPDQYF,TGTGCCAGCAGTTTTCGAGGGGATCCCGACCAGTACTTC,TRBJ2-7,TRBV12-3/TRBV12-4,many,-,13
CASSEQRGSQGTQYF,TGTGCCAGCAGTGAACAGCGGGGGTCACAGGGGACCCAGTACTTC,TRBJ2-5,TRBV2,-,TRBD2,15
CASSIGSGQSYNEQFF,TGTGCCAGTAGTATAGGTAGCGGTCAGTCCTACAATGAGCAGTTCTTC,TRBJ2-1,TRBV19,once,-,16
CASSYLAGSHYEQYF,TGTGCCAGCAGCTACTTGGCAGGATCACACTACGAGCAGTACTTC,TRBJ2-7,TRBV11-2,-,-,15
CASSTGDANDNEQFF,TGTGCCAGTAGTACCGGGGACGCCAACGACAATGAGCAGTTCTTC,TRBJ2-1,TRBV19,many,-,15
CASSLSFGQTDQPQHF,TGTGCCAGCAGCTTGAGTTTCGGACAAACCGATCAGCCCCAGCATTTT,TRBJ1-5,TRBV5-6,-,-,16
CASSFDRDGVGAGELFF,TGTGCCAGCAGCTTTGATCGGGACGGGGTCGGTGCCGGGGAGCTGTTTTTT,TRBJ2-2,TRBV11-2,-,-,17
CASSVTKSYGQYF,TGTGCCAGCAGTGTCACTAAGTCCTACGGGCAGTACTTC,TRBJ2-7,TRBV11-2,once,-,13
CVSSLGTSTDTQYF,TGTGTCAGCAGCCTTGGGACTTCCACAGATACGCAGTATTTT,TRBJ2-3,TRBV7-8,-,-,14
CASSLAGQGHQPQHF,TGTGCCAGCAGCTTGGCGGGACAGGGGCATCAGCCCCAGCATTTT,TRBJ1-5,TRBV5-5,many,TRBD1,15
CAISLGQYQETQYF,TGTGCCATCAGCTTGGGACAGTACCAAGAGACCCAGTACTTC,TRBJ2-5,TRBV10-3,many,TRBD1,14
CATLAGVRETQYF,TGTGCCACCTTAGCGGGAGTGCGAGAGACCCAGTACTTC,TRBJ2-5,TRBV28,-,TRBD2,13
CASSSNAGELFF,TGTGCCAGCAGCTCAAACGCTGGGGAGCTGTTTTTT,TRBJ2-2,TRBV11-2,-,-,12
CASAGRGVDEQFF,TGTGCCAGCGCCGGGAGGGGGGTCGATGAGCAGTTCTTC,TRBJ2-1,TRBV2,-,TRBD2,13
CASSGVEDTQYF,TGCGCCAGCTCCGGGGTAGAAGATACCCAGTACTTC,TRBJ2-5,TRBV6-1,-,-,12
CASSPRTYSNEQF,TGTGCCAGCAGCCCCCGGACCTACTCCAATGAGCAGTTC,TRBJ2-1,TRBV11-2,-,-,13
CASSQTSIGLEGQETQYF,TGCGCCAGCAGCCAGACTTCGATAGGACTAGAGGGACAGGAGACCCAGTACTTC,TRBJ2-5,TRBV4-1,-,-,18
CTSSERVDTGDHDYTF,TGTACCAGCAGTGAAAGGGTGGATACAGGGGATCATGACTACACCTTC,TRBJ1-2,TRBV6-1,-,TRBD1,16
CASSFDGTEGTDTQYF,TGCGCCAGCAGCTTTGATGGGACAGAGGGCACAGATACGCAGTATTTT,TRBJ2-3,TRBV5-1,-,TRBD1,16
CASSIGRASGSLGETQYF,TGTGCCAGCAGTATCGGGAGGGCCTCTGGGTCCTTGGGGGAGACCCAGTACTTC,TRBJ2-5,TRBV6-1,many,TRBD2,18
CASSSGGGGEQYF,TGTGCCAGCAGTTCTGGGGGGGGCGGCGAGCAGTATTTC,TRBJ2-7,TRBV6-2/TRBV6-3,-,-,13
CASSLWTGGVSFERYF,TGTGCCAGCAGTTTATGGACAGGGGGAGTATCCTTCGAGCGGTACTTC,TRBJ2-7,TRBV28,once,TRBD1,16
CDSSCEGYGGYTF,TGTGACAGCAGTTGCGAAGGGTACGGAGGCTACACCTTC,TRBJ1-2,TRBV6-5,-,-,13
CTNSLGQGAEKLSF,TGTACCAACAGTTTAGGACAGGGGGCTGAAAAACTGTCTTTT,TRBJ1-4,TRBV12-3/TRBV12-4,-,TRBD1,14
CSGRAGGEIQYF,TGCAGCGGAAGAGCGGGAGGGGAGATCCAGTACTTC,TRBJ2-5,TRBV29-1,-,TRBD2,12
CASRAQGGNYGYAF,TGTGCCAGCAGAGCCCAGGGAGGGAACTATGGCTACGCCTTC,TRBJ1-2,TRBV7-9,-,-,14
CASSLGHIRNWQYF,TGTGCCAGCAGCTTGGGGCACATAAGGAACTGGCAGTACTTC,TRBJ2-7,TRBV5-6,-,-,14
CATSEAVGGREQFF,TGTGCCACCAGTGAGGCGGTAGGGGGACGTGAGCAGTTCTTC,TRBJ2-1,TRBV24-1,-,-,14
CASSSSWTSGPDTRYF,TGTGCCAGCAGCTCTTCATGGACTAGCGGACCAGATACGCGGTATTTT,TRBJ2-3,TRBV6-5,-,TRBD2,16
CASSRAAGGTYEHYF,TGTGCCAGCAGTAGAGCAGCGGGCGGGACCTACGAGCACTACTTC,TRBJ2-7,TRBV7-9,once,-,15
CASSHRGGGVGQYF,TGTGCCAGCAGTCACCGTGGGGGGGGGGTAGGGCAGTACTTC,TRBJ2-7,TRBV6-5,-,TRBD2,14
CASSKLDRGGETQYF,TGCGCCAGCAGTAAGTTAGACAGGGGAGGAGAGACCCAGTACTTC,TRBJ2-5,TRBV10-2,few,TRBD1,15
CASSSGLAEREQYF,TGTGCCAGCAGTAGCGGACTAGCGGAACGCGAGCAGTACTTC,TRBJ2-7,TRBV28,-,TRBD2,14
CSVEMRGQGPGELFF,TGTAGCGTTGAAATGAGAGGACAGGGGCCCGGGGAGCTGTTTTTT,TRBJ2-2,TRBV29-1,-,TRBD1,15
CASRLAGGVGYTF,TGTGCCAGCAGGTTGGCAGGTGGTGTTGGCTACACCTTC,TRBJ1-2,TRBV5-4,-,-,13
CAGSLSVRISYEQYF,TGTGCCGGCAGCCTATCTGTGCGAATATCCTACGAGCAATACTTC,TRBJ2-7,TRBV11-2,-,-,15
CASSLSKGPYEQYF,TGTGCCAGCAGTTTAAGTAAGGGTCCCTACGAGCAGTACTTC,TRBJ2-7,TRBV12-3/TRBV12-4,-,-,14
CASSDREGYEQYF,TGCGCCAGCTCGGACAGGGAAGGCTACGAGCAGTACTTC,TRBJ2-7,TRBV5-1,-,TRBD1,13
CTSSPLDPPDNEQFF,TGTACCAGCAGTCCACTAGATCCCCCGGACAATGAACAGTTCTTC,TRBJ2-1,TRBV6-5,-,-,15
CASCLQGDGELFF,TGTGCCAGCTGCCTACAGGGGGACGGGGAGCTGTTTTTT,TRBJ2-2,TRBV7-6,-,TRBD1,13
CNAAGSKIYDYTF,TGCAACGCTGCTGGCAGCAAAATCTATGACTACACCTTC,TRBJ1-2,TRBV29-1,-,-,13
CASSPRGAGGPHNEQFF,TGTGCCAGCAGCCCCCGGGGAGCGGGAGGGCCTCACAATGAGCAGTTCTTC,TRBJ2-1,TRBV11-1,-,TRBD2,17
CASGQSTGGTDTQYF,TGTGCCAGTGGTCAATCGACAGGGGGCACAGATACGCAGTATTTT,TRBJ2-3,TRBV6-1,-,TRBD1,15
CASSTGRNSEAFF,TGCGCCAGCAGCACGGGACGGAACAGTGAAGCTTTCTTT,TRBJ1-1,TRBV5-1,-,-,13